This TCR beta chain comes out of a study of technical replicates of blood from several donors. Repertoires were generated with immunoSEQ multiplex PCR, while TCRdb's copy carries only in-frame clones and drops some. Among about 62,000 clones listed, about 98% were seen once. The V gene's germline CDR1 is KGHSH and CDR2 LQKENI. The CDR3 contains 13 residues. V lost 2 bases and J 2 bases, leaving 7 bases between the germline ends. The V gene is TRBV18, the J gene TRBJ2-7, with unresolved D. Source material: T cells isolated from PBMCs. This TCR derives from a human donor in good health. In DNA form, the CDR3 reads TGTGCCAGCTCACCATCCACTACCTACGAGCAGTACTTC. This translates into CASSPSTTYEQYF. The full variable domain, rest sourced from reference TRBV18 and TRBJ2-7, is NAGVMQNPRHLVRRRGQEARLRCSPMKGHSHVYWYRQLPEEGLKFMVYLQKENIIDESGMPKERFSAEFPKEGPSILRIQQVVRGDSAAYFCASSPSTTYEQYFGPGTRLTVT.